Given below is one T cell receptor beta chain in context. Its cognate antigen is unknown. These data are taken from a study of cytomegalovirus exposure and HLA in healthy donors. Study-level findings and limits: Among TCR beta chains, those listed as cytomegalovirus-associated numbered roughly 150. In vitro confirmation showed a few CMV-associated chains to be CMV antigen specific.

Assay: immunoSEQ multiplex PCR; the TCRdb copy retains only in-frame clones and omits some. This repertoire shows about 120,000 clones, approximately 88% found once; its top ten account for about 6.9%. The source of this sequence is a woman aged 18-29 years in good health and CMV-seropositive. Specimen: PBMCs.

CDR3 nucleotides: TGTGCCAGCAGCGGCGAGCAGGGTGAAAAACTGTTTTTT. Amino acid sequence: CASSGEQGEKLFF. The chain recombines TRBV7-9 with TRBJ1-4, with D possibly TRBD1 on 5 matching bases. The ends were cut back, 5 bases at V and 7 bases at J, with 11 bases in the middle. The length of the CDR3 is 13 residues. The germline V gene encodes CDR1 SEHNR and CDR2 FQNEAQ (reference sequence).